Presented here are 14 T cell receptor beta chains from one specimen sequenced in a study of blood T cell repertoires in COVID-19. Some clones are missing from TCRdb's copy, which holds only in-frame ones; the method was immunoSEQ multiplex PCR. The table has under 60,000 clones, more than 90% seen once. Source material: peripheral blood. These receptors all stem from a human donor in a cohort sampled during active COVID-19.

The gene calls are TRBV5-6 and TRBJ2-1; D gene ambiguous. V was pared by 3 bases and J by 7 bases, with 5 bases between. Per germline, CDR1 SGHDT and CDR2 YYEEEE. This CDR3 spans 11 amino acids. This chain's CDR3 is CASSSGNEQFF. The CDR3 nucleotides read TGTGCCAGCAGCTCAGGTAATGAGCAGTTCTTC.

V usage is TRBV6-5 and J usage is TRBJ2-7; D unresolved. CDR1 and CDR2 (germline): MNHEY, SVGAGI. Trimming cost V 9 bases and J 4 bases, with 19 bases left between them. The CDR3 has 14 amino acids. CDR3 nucleotides: TGTGCCAGTAGTCTCCCCTCGGTCGAGTACGAGCAGTACTTC. This encodes CASSLPSVEYEQYF.

The chain couples TRBV10-2 to TRBJ1-1; no firm D call. CDR1 is WSHSY, CDR2 SAAADI, per germline. V shed 7 bases and J shed 5 bases, with 14 bases lying between them. The CDR3 contains 13 residues. The DNA for the CDR3 is TGCGCCAGCACCTGGGCCAGATCGACTGAAGCTTTCTTT. Protein sequence: CASTWARSTEAFF.

The V gene is TRBV18, the J gene TRBJ1-1; no clear D. Trimming shortened V by 3 bases and J by 3 bases, and 8 bases separated the two germline ends. The CDR3 runs 13 residues. The germline CDR1 and CDR2 sequences are KGHSH and LQKENI. CDR3 bases: TGTGCCAGCTCACCTCGCTACGACACTGAAGCTTTCTTT. Its protein is CASSPRYDTEAFF.

The V call is TRBV6-5, the J call TRBJ1-2; D may be TRBD1 (5 bases). Germline CDR1 is MNHEY and CDR2 is SVGAGI. This CDR3 spans 13 amino acids. The V gene lost 8 bases and the J gene lost 5 bases, with 15 bases spanning the gap. Here the CDR3 DNA reads TGTGCCAGCTCTCAACAGCGGGGGTATGGCTACACCTTC. Translation: CASSQQRGYGYTF.

This sequence joins TRBV28 and TRBJ2-7; 9 bases are a match to TRBD2. Germline V gene sequence: CDR1 MDHEN, CDR2 SYDVKM. V lost 1 base, J lost 2 bases, and 6 bases stayed unmatched. The length of the CDR3 is 16 residues. The CDR3 DNA is TGTGCCAGCAGTTTATCATGGCGGGAGGGTCCCTACGAGCAGTACTTC. Its translation: CASSLSWREGPYEQYF.

This clone was seen a handful of times. The V call is TRBV10-2, the J call TRBJ2-7; 10 nucleotides align to TRBD1. CDR3 length equals 16 residues. The germline CDR1 and CDR2 sequences are WSHSY and SAAADI. The V and J ends lost 2 bases and 0 bases, in that order; junction bases with no gene match: 4. CDR3 loop: CASSEQRTGGSYEQYF. The CDR3 DNA sequence: TGCGCCAGCAGTGAGCAGAGGACAGGGGGCTCCTACGAGCAGTACTTC.

The J gene is TRBJ2-5, the V gene TRBV30; D call uncertain. The length of the CDR3 is 13 residues. The germline V and J ends were trimmed by 3 bases and 1 base, with 9 bases remaining between them. Germline lookup yields CDR1 GTSNPN and CDR2 SVGIG (reference sequence). CDR3 amino acids: CAWSQATQETQYF. In nucleotides, the CDR3 is TGTGCCTGGAGCCAAGCTACCCAAGAGACCCAGTACTTC.

The rearrangement links TRBV9 to TRBJ1-3, with D possibly TRBD1 on 5 matching bases. The V end lost 4 bases, the J end lost 0 bases, and 11 bases lay between the germline ends. Germline lookup yields CDR1 SGDLS and CDR2 YYNGEE. The CDR3 is 15 residues long. CDR3 bases: TGTGCCAGCAGCCCTTCGACAGCCTCTGGAAACACCATATATTTT. This sequence encodes CASSPSTASGNTIYF.

This clone occurred once. The rearrangement links TRBV24-1 to TRBJ1-3, with D perhaps TRBD1 (6 bases). V was clipped by 9 bases and J by 1 base, with 12 bases between them. Germline CDR1 and CDR2: KGHDR and SFDVKD. This CDR3 comprises 14 residues. Written as DNA, the CDR3 is TGTGCCACCGAAGGGGGGGATTCTGGAAACACCATATATTTT. It codes for CATEGGDSGNTIYF.

This clone was observed once. The chain employs TRBV10-3 and TRBJ1-1, with D possibly being TRBD1 (5 bases). The CDR3 length is 13 residues. Germline V CDR1 and CDR2: ENHRY, SYGVKD. With 4 bases removed from V and 1 base from J, the gap between germline ends came to 7 bases. This chain's CDR3 is CAISGDRNTEAFF. In DNA, the CDR3 is TGTGCCATCAGTGGCGACAGGAACACTGAAGCTTTCTTT.

With regard to this clone: One end of the junction fails to match germline, which may point to a read error. The chain has TRBV18 and TRBJ1-6, with TRBD1 as a possible D gene (5 bases). The CDR3 totals 11 residues. Germline V gene data show CDR1 as KGHSH and CDR2 as LQKENI. This chain's CDR3 is CASSQGDGLDF. CDR3 nucleotides: TGTGCCAGCTCTCAAGGGGACGGACTAGACTTT.

J is TRBJ1-6 and V is TRBV3-1 (or the pseudogene TRBV3-2); TRBD1 might be the D (6 bases). Looked up from germline, CDR1 is LGHDT and CDR2 is YNNKEL (reference sequence). This CDR3 has 15 amino acids. V shed 1 base and J shed 10 bases, with 14 bases lying between them. In DNA, the CDR3 is TGTGCCAGCAGCCAAGGTACAGGGCACCGATCACCCCTCCACTTT. As protein: CASSQGTGHRSPLHF.

This chain joins TRBV15 and TRBJ2-2, with 8 bases identical to TRBD2. Germline V gene lookup returns CDR1 LNHNV and CDR2 YYDKDF (reference sequence). V shed 0 bases, J shed 5 bases, and the junction held 8 bases outside the gene matches. This CDR3 has 17 amino acids. In DNA, the CDR3 is TGTGCCACCAGCAGAGATGTCGGGAGGGCCGGTACCGGGGAGCTGTTTTTT. Translating it yields CATSRDVGRAGTGELFF.